Listed here are 7 T cell receptor beta chains from one sample, sequenced in a study of T cell changes during pregnancy in multiple sclerosis. Clones were sequenced by immunoSEQ multiplex PCR, and TCRdb holds only the in-frame ones, with some missing. The sample records 50,000 to 65,000 clones, roughly 90% being singletons. Material: peripheral blood, obtained in the second trimester of pregnancy. The receptors were gathered from a female donor with multiple sclerosis, enrolled in a pregnancy study.

V and J are TRBV6-1 and TRBJ2-2; the D gene is possibly TRBD1 (6 bases). Germline loops: CDR1 MNHNS, CDR2 SASEGT. The CDR3 length is 15 residues. Deletions cut 8 bases from V and 3 bases from J, with 16 bases between. The CDR3 protein is CASCAGRGDTGELFF. CDR3 DNA sequence: TGTGCCAGCTGTGCGGGCAGGGGTGACACCGGGGAGCTGTTTTTT.

This chain joins TRBV5-1 and TRBJ1-2; D call uncertain. V lost 0 bases and J 2 bases, leaving 8 bases between the germline ends. This CDR3 has 14 residues. Looked up from germline, CDR1 is SGHRS and CDR2 is YFSETQ. The CDR3 DNA reads as TGCGCCAGCAGCTTGGCCCCAGGAAACTATGGCTACACCTTC. Translated, it gives CASSLAPGNYGYTF. The variable domain in full, with the rest retrieved from reference TRBV5-1 and TRBJ1-2, is KAGVTQTPRYLIKTRGQQVTLSCSPISGHRSVSWYQQTPGQGLQFLFEYFSETQRNKGNFPGRFSGRQFSNSRSEMNVSTLELGDSALYLCASSLAPGNYGYTFGSGTRLTVV.

The genes are TRBV5-1 and TRBJ1-2; TRBD1 is a possible D gene (6 bases). Between the trimmed V and J ends, which lost 2 bases and 5 bases, there was a span of 19 bases. Per germline, CDR1 SGHRS and CDR2 YFSETQ. The CDR3 is 16 amino acids. CDR3 sequence: CASSFRSGAYRYGYTF. The CDR3 coding sequence is TGCGCCAGCAGCTTTAGGTCAGGGGCCTATAGGTATGGCTACACCTTC. Looking up the rest from reference TRBV5-1 and TRBJ1-2 gives the full variable domain: KAGVTQTPRYLIKTRGQQVTLSCSPISGHRSVSWYQQTPGQGLQFLFEYFSETQRNKGNFPGRFSGRQFSNSRSEMNVSTLELGDSALYLCASSFRSGAYRYGYTFGSGTRLTVV.

V and J are TRBV7-2 and TRBJ1-1, with D possibly matching TRBD1 (6 bases). The CDR3 is 13 residues long. Trimming took 1 base from V and 7 from J, leaving 10 bases between them. Per germline, CDR1 SGHTA and CDR2 FQGNSA. The CDR3 region has the DNA TGTGCCAGCAGCTTAGGCAGGGGCAATGAAGCTTTCTTT. Amino acids: CASSLGRGNEAFF. The full variable domain, in which reference TRBV7-2 and TRBJ1-1 provide the parts outside the CDR3, is GAGVSQSPSNKVTEKGKDVELRCDPISGHTALYWYRQSLGQGLEFLIYFQGNSAPDKSGLPSDRFSAERTGGSVSTLTIQRTQQEDSAVYLCASSLGRGNEAFFGQGTRLTVV.

The chain joins TRBV18 to TRBJ2-2; D is possibly TRBD1 (6 bases). Trimming left V 3 bases short and J 2 bases short, with 10 bases between. The CDR3 is 15 residues long. Germline lookup yields CDR1 KGHSH and CDR2 LQKENI. CDR3 in amino acids: CASSPLGTNTGELFF. Here the CDR3 DNA reads TGTGCCAGCTCACCCCTCGGGACAAACACCGGGGAGCTGTTTTTT.

The chain recombines TRBV6-5 with TRBJ2-3; a weak D match, TRBD2 (6 bases). This CDR3 contains 13 residues. The germline V gene has CDR1 MNHEY and CDR2 SVGAGI. Trimming cost V 2 bases and J 6 bases, with 9 bases left between them. The CDR3 reads CASSYPAGDTQYF. The CDR3 bases are TGTGCCAGCAGTTACCCCGCGGGGGATACGCAGTATTTT.

V usage is TRBV29-1 and J usage is TRBJ2-2; tentatively, D is TRBD1 (5 bases). Germline values: CDR1 SQVTM, CDR2 ANQGSEA. V shed 7 bases and J shed 4 bases, with 10 bases lying between them. The CDR3 extends over 12 amino acids. The CDR3 sequence: CSARTTTGELFF. The DNA for the CDR3 is TGCAGCGCGCGGACAACCACCGGGGAGCTGTTTTTT.